A selection of T cell receptor beta chains follows, all from one sample in a study of identical twins. From the 5' RACE reads, TCRdb called clonotypes with MiXCR, one entry per CDR3 protein. The sample yields approximately 1.8 million distinct CDR3 sequences, 25% to 35% seen once. The specimen was cord blood. The receptors come from a newborn girl in good health. Each CDR3 is given with its conserved first and last residue. Each record gives: V gene, J gene, clone size, D gene, CDR3 protein, CDR3 DNA. D genes are given only for firm matches. The size of a clone is reported for some rows only, either as once, few or many, or as a class for expanded clones.

>TRBV6-5|TRBJ2-3|.|TRBD1
CASSYGQGGTDTQYF
TGTGCCAGCAGTTACGGACAGGGGGGGACAGATACGCAGTATTTT
>TRBV10-3|TRBJ1-1|.|TRBD1
CAISQGAVNEAFF
TGTGCCATCAGCCAGGGGGCGGTTAATGAAGCTTTCTTT
>TRBV6-1|TRBJ1-5|.|.
CASSAQLSNQPQHF
TGTGCCAGCAGTGCTCAGCTTAGCAATCAGCCCCAGCATTTT
>TRBV15|TRBJ1-1|.|TRBD1
CATSRGQVDTEAFF
TGTGCCACCAGCAGGGGACAGGTGGACACTGAAGCTTTCTTT
>TRBV6-6|TRBJ1-1|few|.
CASSYNRPIMNTEAFF
TGTGCCAGCAGTTACAACAGGCCCATCATGAACACTGAAGCTTTCTTT
>TRBV5-1|TRBJ2-1|.|.
CTSSLSRGVGQSYNEQFF
TGCACCAGCAGCTTGTCTAGGGGGGTGGGGCAGTCCTACAATGAGCAGTTCTTC
>TRBV10-3|TRBJ2-3|few|TRBD1
CAISGDRAGTDTQYF
TGTGCCATCAGTGGGGACAGGGCCGGCACAGATACGCAGTATTTT
>TRBV20-1|TRBJ2-7|many|TRBD2
CSARGTSSYEQYF
TGCAGTGCTAGAGGGACTAGCTCCTACGAGCAGTACTTC
>TRBV18|TRBJ2-4|.|TRBD1
CASSANSGQLAKNIQYF
TGTGCCAGCTCAGCTAACTCGGGACAGCTAGCCAAAAACATTCAGTACTTC
>TRBV9|TRBJ1-5|few|.
CASSVALGGGNQPQHF
TGTGCCAGCAGCGTAGCGCTGGGAGGAGGCAATCAGCCCCAGCATTTT
>TRBV7-2|TRBJ1-2|.|.
CVSSSARAFYGYTF
TGTGTCAGCAGCTCCGCGCGGGCATTCTATGGCTACACCTTC
>TRBV18|TRBJ2-1|.|TRBD2
CASSPPHLAELYNEQFF
TGTGCCAGCTCACCCCCTCACCTAGCGGAGCTATACAATGAGCAGTTCTTC
>TRBV28|TRBJ1-4|few|TRBD1
CASSSRTGGEGEKLFF
TGTGCCAGCAGTTCCCGGACAGGGGGCGAAGGGGAAAAACTGTTTTTT
>TRBV2|TRBJ2-7|few|.
CASSEGYQGSYEQYF
TGTGCCAGCAGTGAAGGATATCAGGGCTCCTACGAGCAGTACTTC
>TRBV20-1|TRBJ2-3|.|TRBD2
CSARGLAGVYREKTRTDTQYF
TGCAGTGCTAGAGGCTTAGCGGGAGTGTACCGGGAGAAGACAAGGACAGATACGCAGTATTTT
>TRBV7-9|TRBJ2-2|.|.
CASSLQDGELFF
TGTGCCAGCAGCCTACAGGACGGGGAGCTGTTTTTT
>TRBV29-1|TRBJ2-3|.|.
CSVEEGTDGTDTQYF
TGCAGCGTTGAAGAGGGAACTGATGGCACAGATACGCAGTATTTT
>TRBV11-2|TRBJ2-7|many|TRBD2
CASSSLAGFYEQYF
TGTGCCAGCAGCTCATTAGCGGGGTTTTACGAGCAGTACTTC
>TRBV20-1|TRBJ2-3|few|TRBD2
CSAIGIGRGRTDTQYF
TGCAGTGCTATAGGGATCGGGAGGGGGAGGACAGATACGCAGTATTTT
>TRBV25-1|TRBJ2-5|.|TRBD2
CASSPPSGSRNEQYF
TGTGCCAGCAGCCCTCCTAGCGGGAGTCGAAATGAGCAGTACTTC
>TRBV27|TRBJ2-3|few|TRBD1
CASSIGQGDTQYF
TGTGCCAGCAGTATCGGACAGGGGGATACGCAGTATTTT